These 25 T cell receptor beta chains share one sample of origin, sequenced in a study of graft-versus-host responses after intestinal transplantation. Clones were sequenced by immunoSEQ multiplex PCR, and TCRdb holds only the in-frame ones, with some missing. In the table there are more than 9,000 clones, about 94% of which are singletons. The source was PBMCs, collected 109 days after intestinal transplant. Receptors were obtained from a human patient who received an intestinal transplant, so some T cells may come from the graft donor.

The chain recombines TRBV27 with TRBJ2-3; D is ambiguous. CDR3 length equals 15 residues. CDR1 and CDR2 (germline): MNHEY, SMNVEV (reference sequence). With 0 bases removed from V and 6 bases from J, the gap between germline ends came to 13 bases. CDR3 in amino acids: CASSLSVGGADTQYF. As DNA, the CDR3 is TGTGCCAGCAGTTTATCGGTAGGCGGAGCTGATACGCAGTATTTT.

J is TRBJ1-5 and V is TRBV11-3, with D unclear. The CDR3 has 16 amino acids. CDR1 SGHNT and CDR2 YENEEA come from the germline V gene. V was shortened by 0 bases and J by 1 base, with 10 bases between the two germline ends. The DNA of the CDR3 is TGTGCCAGCAGCTTAGAAGCGGGAAGCAGCAATCAGCCCCAGCATTTT. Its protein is CASSLEAGSSNQPQHF. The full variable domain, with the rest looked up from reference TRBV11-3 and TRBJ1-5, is EAGVVQSPRYKIIEKKQPVAFWCNPISGHNTLYWYLQNLGQGPELLIRYENEEAVDDSQLPKDRFSAERLKGVDSTLKIQPAELGDSAVYLCASSLEAGSSNQPQHFGDGTRLSIL.

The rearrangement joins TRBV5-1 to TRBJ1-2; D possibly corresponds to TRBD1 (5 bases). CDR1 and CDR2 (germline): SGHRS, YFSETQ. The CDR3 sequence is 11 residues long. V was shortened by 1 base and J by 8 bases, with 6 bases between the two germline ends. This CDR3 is CASSLSGGYTF. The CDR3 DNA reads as TGCGCCAGCAGCTTGTCAGGGGGCTACACCTTC.

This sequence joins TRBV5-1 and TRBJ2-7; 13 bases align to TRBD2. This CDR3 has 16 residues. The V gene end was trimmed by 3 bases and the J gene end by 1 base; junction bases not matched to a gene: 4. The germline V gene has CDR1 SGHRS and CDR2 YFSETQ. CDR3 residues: CASSYRTSGSSYEQYF. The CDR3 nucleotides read TGCGCCAGCAGCTACAGGACTAGCGGGAGTTCCTACGAGCAGTACTTC.

CDR3 amino acids: CASSHSGGQGSYNEQFF. CDR3 DNA: TGTGCCAGCAGCCACTCCGGGGGTCAAGGCTCCTACAATGAGCAGTTCTTC. V and J are TRBV9 and TRBJ2-1; possibly TRBD2 for D (6 bases). Germline assignment: CDR1 SGDLS and CDR2 YYNGEE. V lost 4 bases and J 0 bases, leaving 17 bases between the germline ends. CDR3 length: 17 amino acids.

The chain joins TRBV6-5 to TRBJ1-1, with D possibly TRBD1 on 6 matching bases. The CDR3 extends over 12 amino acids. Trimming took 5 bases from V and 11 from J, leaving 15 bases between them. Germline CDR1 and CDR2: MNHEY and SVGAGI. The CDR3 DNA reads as TGTGCCAGCAGTCAAGATCAGGGGAGGGCTTTCTTT. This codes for CASSQDQGRAFF.

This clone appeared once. The CDR3 is CASSEPPWGQVSNQPQHF. The CDR3 bases are TGTGCCAGCAGTGAACCCCCGTGGGGCCAGGTTAGCAATCAGCCCCAGCATTTT. This chain joins TRBV6-1 and TRBJ1-5, with a tentative D call TRBD1 (5 bases). The CDR3 runs to 18 residues. Germline loops: CDR1 MNHNS, CDR2 SASEGT. V lost 2 bases and J lost 0, with 17 bases in between.

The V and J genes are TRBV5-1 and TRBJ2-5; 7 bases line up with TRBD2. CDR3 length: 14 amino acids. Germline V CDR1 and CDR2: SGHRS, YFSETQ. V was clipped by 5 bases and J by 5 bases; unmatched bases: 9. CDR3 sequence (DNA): TGCGCCAGCAGGGCGACTAGCAGTTGGGAGACCCAGTACTTC. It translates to CASRATSSWETQYF.

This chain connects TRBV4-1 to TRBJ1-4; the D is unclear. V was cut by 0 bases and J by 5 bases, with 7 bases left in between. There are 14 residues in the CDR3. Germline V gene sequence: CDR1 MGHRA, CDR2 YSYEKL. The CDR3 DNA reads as TGCGCCAGCAGCCAAGATTGGCAGAATGAAAAACTGTTTTTT. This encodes CASSQDWQNEKLFF.

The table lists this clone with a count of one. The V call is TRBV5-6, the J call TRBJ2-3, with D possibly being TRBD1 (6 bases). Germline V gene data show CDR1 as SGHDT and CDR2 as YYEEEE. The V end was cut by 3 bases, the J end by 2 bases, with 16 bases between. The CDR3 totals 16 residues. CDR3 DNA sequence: TGTGCCAGCAGCTCGACAGGAGGCCCCTCCACAGATACGCAGTATTTT. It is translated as CASSSTGGPSTDTQYF.

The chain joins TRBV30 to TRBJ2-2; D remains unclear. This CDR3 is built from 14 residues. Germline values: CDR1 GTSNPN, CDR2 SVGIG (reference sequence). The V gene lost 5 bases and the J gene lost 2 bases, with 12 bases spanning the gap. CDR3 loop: CAWSGDSNTGELFF. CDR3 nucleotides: TGTGCCTGGTCAGGTGACTCAAACACCGGGGAGCTGTTTTTT.

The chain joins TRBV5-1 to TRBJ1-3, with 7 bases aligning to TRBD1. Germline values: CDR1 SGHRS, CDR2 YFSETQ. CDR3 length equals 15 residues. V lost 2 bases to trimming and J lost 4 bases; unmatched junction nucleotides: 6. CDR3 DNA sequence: TGCGCCAGCAGCTTAACTGGACAGGCCGGAAACACCATATATTTT. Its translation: CASSLTGQAGNTIYF. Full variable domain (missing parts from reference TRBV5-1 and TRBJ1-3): KAGVTQTPRYLIKTRGQQVTLSCSPISGHRSVSWYQQTPGQGLQFLFEYFSETQRNKGNFPGRFSGRQFSNSRSEMNVSTLELGDSALYLCASSLTGQAGNTIYFGEGSWLTVV.

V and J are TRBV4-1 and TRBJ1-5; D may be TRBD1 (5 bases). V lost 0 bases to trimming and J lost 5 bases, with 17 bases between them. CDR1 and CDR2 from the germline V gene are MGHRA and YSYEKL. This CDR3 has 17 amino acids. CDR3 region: CASSQEGRTGVDQPQHF. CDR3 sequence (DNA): TGCGCCAGCAGCCAAGAAGGCCGGACGGGGGTCGATCAGCCCCAGCATTTT.

The CDR3 nucleotides are TGTGCCAGCGCCCAAGGGACTAGCGGTTCCTACGAGCAGTACTTC. This codes for CASAQGTSGSYEQYF. The gene calls are TRBV27 and TRBJ2-7; 11 nucleotides agree with TRBD2. CDR1 MNHEY and CDR2 SMNVEV come from the germline V gene (reference sequence). The CDR3 has 15 amino acids. With 8 bases clipped from V and 1 base from J, the junction kept 7 bases outside the gene matches.

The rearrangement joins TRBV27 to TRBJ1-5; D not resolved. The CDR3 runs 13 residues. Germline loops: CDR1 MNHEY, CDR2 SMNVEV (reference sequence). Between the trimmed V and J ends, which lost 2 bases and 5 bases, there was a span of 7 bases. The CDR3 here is CASSLTRDQPQHF. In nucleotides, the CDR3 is TGTGCCAGCAGTTTAACGCGGGATCAGCCCCAGCATTTT.

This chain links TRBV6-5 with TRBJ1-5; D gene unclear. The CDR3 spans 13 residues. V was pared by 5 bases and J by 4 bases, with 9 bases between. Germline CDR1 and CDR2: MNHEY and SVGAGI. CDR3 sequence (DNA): TGTGCCAGCAGTGAACGGTCGAATCAGCCCCAGCATTTT. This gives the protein CASSERSNQPQHF.

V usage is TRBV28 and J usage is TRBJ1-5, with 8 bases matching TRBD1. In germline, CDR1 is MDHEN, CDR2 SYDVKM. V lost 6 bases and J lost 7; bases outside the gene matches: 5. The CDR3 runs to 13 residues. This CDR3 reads CASRADRAQPQHF. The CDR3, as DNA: TGTGCCAGCAGGGCGGACAGGGCGCAGCCCCAGCATTTT.

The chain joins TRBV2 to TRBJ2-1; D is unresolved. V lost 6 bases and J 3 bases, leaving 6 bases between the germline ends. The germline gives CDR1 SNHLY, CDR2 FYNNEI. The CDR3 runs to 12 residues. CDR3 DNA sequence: TGTGCCAGCAGGGAGATCTACAATGAGCAGTTCTTC. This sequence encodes CASREIYNEQFF.

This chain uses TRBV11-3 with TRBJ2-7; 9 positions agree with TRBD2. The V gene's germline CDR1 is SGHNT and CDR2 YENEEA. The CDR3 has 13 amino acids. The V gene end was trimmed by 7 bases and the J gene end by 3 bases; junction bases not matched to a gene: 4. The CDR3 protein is CASTMTSGYEQYF. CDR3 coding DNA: TGTGCCAGCACCATGACTAGCGGCTACGAGCAGTACTTC.

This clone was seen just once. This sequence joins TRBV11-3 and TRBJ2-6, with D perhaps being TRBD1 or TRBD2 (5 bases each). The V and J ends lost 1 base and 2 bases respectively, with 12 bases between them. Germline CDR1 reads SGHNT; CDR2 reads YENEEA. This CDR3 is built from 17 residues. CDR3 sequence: CASSLGRPGPGANVLTF. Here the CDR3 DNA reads TGTGCCAGCAGCTTAGGACGCCCGGGGCCTGGGGCCAACGTCCTGACTTTC.

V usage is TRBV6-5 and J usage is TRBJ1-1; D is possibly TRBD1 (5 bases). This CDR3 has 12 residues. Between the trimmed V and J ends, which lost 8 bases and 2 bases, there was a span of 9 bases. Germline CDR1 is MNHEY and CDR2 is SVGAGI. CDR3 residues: CASLQDNTEAFF. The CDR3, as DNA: TGTGCCAGCCTACAGGATAACACTGAAGCTTTCTTT.

CDR3 loop: CASSRGTDYSSYEQYF. In nucleotides, the CDR3 is TGCGCCAGCAGCCGGGGGACAGACTATAGCTCCTACGAGCAGTACTTC. The chain couples TRBV5-1 to TRBJ2-7; D is possibly TRBD1 (7 bases). CDR1 is SGHRS and CDR2 is YFSETQ in the germline V gene. This CDR3 contains 16 residues. Trimming stripped 4 bases from V and 0 bases from J, with 17 bases between.

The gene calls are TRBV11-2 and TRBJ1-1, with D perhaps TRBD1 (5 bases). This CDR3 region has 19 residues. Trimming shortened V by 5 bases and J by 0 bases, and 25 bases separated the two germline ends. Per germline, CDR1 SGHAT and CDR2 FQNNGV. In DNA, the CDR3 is TGTGCCAGCAGCGGTAGTGCCAGGCAGGGTTCCTCCTTGAACACTGAAGCTTTCTTT. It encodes CASSGSARQGSSLNTEAFF.

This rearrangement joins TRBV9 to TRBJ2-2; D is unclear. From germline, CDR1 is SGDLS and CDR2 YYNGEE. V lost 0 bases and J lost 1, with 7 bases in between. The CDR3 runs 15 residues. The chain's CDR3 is CASSVDGQNTGELFF. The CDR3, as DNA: TGTGCCAGCAGCGTAGATGGTCAGAACACCGGGGAGCTGTTTTTT.

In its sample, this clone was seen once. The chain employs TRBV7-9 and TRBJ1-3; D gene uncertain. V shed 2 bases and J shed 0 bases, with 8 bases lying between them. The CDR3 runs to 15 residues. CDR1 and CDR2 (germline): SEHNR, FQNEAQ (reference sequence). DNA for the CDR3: TGTGCCAGCAGCTTAATACTTCCCTCTGGAAACACCATATATTTT. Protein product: CASSLILPSGNTIYF.